This record concerns one T cell receptor (beta chain) sequence. Its antigen is not identified. CDR3 length: 19 amino acids. Losses at the gene ends were 7 bases for V and 1 base for J; bases not matched to a gene: 17. Germline-derived CDR1 and CDR2 are SQVTM and ANQGSEA. Method: immunoSEQ multiplex PCR; TCRdb's copy keeps in-frame clones and lacks some. Among fewer than 120,000 clones listed, over 85% were seen once. Samples with a second dose at about 4 or about 12 weeks were pooled together. This specimen comes from a study of T cell responses to AZD1222 COVID-19 vaccine. Study-wide points: White British donors predominated, females outnumbered males, and clonal diversity was possibly underestimated. Repertoire collection took place solely once the T cell response had peaked.

The genes are TRBV29-1 and TRBJ2-2; 11 bases align to TRBD2. This TCR was recovered from an adult who received the AZD1222 COVID-19 vaccine. The sequenced sample was peripheral blood, obtained 28 days after the second AZD1222 dose. The CDR3 region is CSAAQGTTSGSQNTGELFF. In DNA, the CDR3 is TGCAGCGCTGCTCAGGGGACTACTAGCGGGAGCCAGAACACCGGGGAGCTGTTTTTT.